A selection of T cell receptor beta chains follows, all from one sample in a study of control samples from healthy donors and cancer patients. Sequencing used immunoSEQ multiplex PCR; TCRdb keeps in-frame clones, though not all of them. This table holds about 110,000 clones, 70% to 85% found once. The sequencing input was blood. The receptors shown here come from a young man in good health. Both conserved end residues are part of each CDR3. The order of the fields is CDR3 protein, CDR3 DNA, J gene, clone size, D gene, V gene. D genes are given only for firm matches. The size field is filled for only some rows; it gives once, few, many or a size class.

cdr3_aa: CASSVAGPLNTGELFF; cdr3_nt: TGTGCCAGCAGCGTAGCGGGTCCCTTGAACACCGGGGAGCTGTTTTTT; j_call: TRBJ2-2; clone_size: NA; d_call: NA; v_call: TRBV9
cdr3_aa: CASTRDEVGKGKLFF; cdr3_nt: TGCGCCAGCACCCGAGACGAGGTTGGGAAGGGAAAACTGTTTTTT; j_call: TRBJ1-4; clone_size: NA; d_call: NA; v_call: TRBV5-1
cdr3_aa: CASSPGHSGVQETQYF; cdr3_nt: TGCGCCAGCAGCCCCGGACATAGCGGGGTTCAAGAGACCCAGTACTTC; j_call: TRBJ2-5; clone_size: NA; d_call: TRBD2; v_call: TRBV5-1
cdr3_aa: CASSLGGGLYEQYF; cdr3_nt: TGCGCCAGCAGCTTGGGTGGGGGCCTCTACGAGCAGTACTTC; j_call: TRBJ2-7; clone_size: NA; d_call: NA; v_call: TRBV5-1
cdr3_aa: CASSSGDYGYTF; cdr3_nt: TGTGCCAGCAGTTCGGGGGACTATGGCTACACCTTC; j_call: TRBJ1-2; clone_size: few; d_call: NA; v_call: TRBV27
cdr3_aa: CASSDGNYEQYF; cdr3_nt: TGCGCCAGCAGCGACGGGAACTACGAGCAGTACTTC; j_call: TRBJ2-7; clone_size: NA; d_call: NA; v_call: TRBV4-3
cdr3_aa: CASSRTDRGKGNTIYF; cdr3_nt: TGTGCCAGCAGCCGAACGGACAGGGGGAAGGGAAACACCATATATTTT; j_call: TRBJ1-3; clone_size: NA; d_call: TRBD1; v_call: TRBV3-1/TRBV3-2
cdr3_aa: CASSPYPTQGKQYF; cdr3_nt: TGTGCCAGCAGCCCATACCCGACCCAGGGGAAGCAGTACTTC; j_call: TRBJ2-7; clone_size: NA; d_call: NA; v_call: TRBV14
cdr3_aa: CASSSPTHMNTEAFF; cdr3_nt: TGTGCCAGCAGCTCGCCTACCCACATGAACACTGAAGCTTTCTTT; j_call: TRBJ1-1; clone_size: once; d_call: NA; v_call: TRBV7-8
cdr3_aa: CASSAWTGHF; cdr3_nt: TGTGCCAGCAGTGCATGGACGGGACATTTT; j_call: TRBJ1-5; clone_size: NA; d_call: NA; v_call: TRBV12-3/TRBV12-4
cdr3_aa: CASSPSTGDTGGYTF; cdr3_nt: TGTGCCAGCAGCCCATCTACAGGGGACACGGGGGGCTACACCTTC; j_call: TRBJ1-2; clone_size: few; d_call: TRBD1; v_call: TRBV3-1/TRBV3-2
cdr3_aa: CATQVVGWRPNYGYTF; cdr3_nt: TGTGCCACCCAAGTGGTAGGATGGAGGCCTAACTATGGCTACACCTTC; j_call: TRBJ1-2; clone_size: NA; d_call: NA; v_call: TRBV24-1
cdr3_aa: CASSLSRLTDYGYTF; cdr3_nt: TGTGCCAGCAGTTTATCGAGGCTCACGGACTATGGCTACACCTTC; j_call: TRBJ1-2; clone_size: NA; d_call: NA; v_call: TRBV27
cdr3_aa: CASSLQGTGYTF; cdr3_nt: TGTGCCAGTAGTCTACAGGGGACTGGCTACACCTTC; j_call: TRBJ1-2; clone_size: NA; d_call: TRBD1; v_call: TRBV19
cdr3_aa: CASSLLAGDTQYF; cdr3_nt: TGTGCCAGCAGCTTACTAGCGGGAGATACGCAGTATTTT; j_call: TRBJ2-3; clone_size: once; d_call: TRBD2; v_call: TRBV5-6
cdr3_aa: CASSQEWESVGNEQFF; cdr3_nt: TGCGCCAGCAGCCAAGAATGGGAATCGGTAGGCAATGAGCAGTTCTTC; j_call: TRBJ2-1; clone_size: NA; d_call: NA; v_call: TRBV4-3
cdr3_aa: CASSQEGRQFNQPQHF; cdr3_nt: TGCGCCAGCAGCCAAGAAGGACGGCAATTCAATCAGCCCCAGCATTTT; j_call: TRBJ1-5; clone_size: NA; d_call: NA; v_call: TRBV4-1
cdr3_aa: CASSVVMGLDHQPQHF; cdr3_nt: TGTGCCAGCAGCGTTGTTATGGGTTTGGATCATCAGCCCCAGCATTTT; j_call: TRBJ1-5; clone_size: NA; d_call: NA; v_call: TRBV28
cdr3_aa: CASRWTGEYRNSPLHF; cdr3_nt: TGTGCCAGCAGATGGACAGGGGAATATCGTAATTCACCCCTCCACTTT; j_call: TRBJ1-6; clone_size: NA; d_call: TRBD1; v_call: TRBV28
cdr3_aa: CASRLQGGTEAFF; cdr3_nt: TGTGCCAGCAGGCTCCAGGGAGGCACTGAAGCTTTCTTT; j_call: TRBJ1-1; clone_size: NA; d_call: NA; v_call: TRBV7-2
cdr3_aa: CASSLVANRDTQYF; cdr3_nt: TGTGCCAGCAGCTTAGTGGCCAACAGAGATACGCAGTATTTT; j_call: TRBJ2-3; clone_size: few; d_call: NA; v_call: TRBV7-2
cdr3_aa: CASSYSRERAFF; cdr3_nt: TGTGCCAGCAGTTACTCCCGGGAGAGGGCTTTCTTT; j_call: TRBJ1-1; clone_size: once; d_call: NA; v_call: TRBV6-6
cdr3_aa: CASSWTSSRETQYF; cdr3_nt: TGTGCCAGCAGCTGGACTAGCTCGCGGGAGACCCAGTACTTC; j_call: TRBJ2-5; clone_size: NA; d_call: TRBD2; v_call: TRBV3-1/TRBV3-2
cdr3_aa: CASSFGYGYTF; cdr3_nt: TGTGCCAGCAGCTTCGGATATGGCTACACCTTC; j_call: TRBJ1-2; clone_size: NA; d_call: NA; v_call: TRBV13
cdr3_aa: CASNFLRAGTGELFF; cdr3_nt: TGCGCCAGCAACTTTCTGAGGGCGGGCACCGGGGAGCTGTTTTTT; j_call: TRBJ2-2; clone_size: few; d_call: NA; v_call: TRBV5-1
cdr3_aa: CASSASRYTEAFF; cdr3_nt: TGTGCCAGCAGCGCCTCCCGTTACACTGAAGCTTTCTTT; j_call: TRBJ1-1; clone_size: NA; d_call: NA; v_call: TRBV9
cdr3_aa: CASSRTRGGGLGHEQYF; cdr3_nt: TGCGCCAGCAGCCGCACAAGAGGGGGCGGACTAGGGCACGAGCAGTACTTC; j_call: TRBJ2-7; clone_size: NA; d_call: NA; v_call: TRBV4-3
cdr3_aa: CASSYTGIAEAFF; cdr3_nt: TGTGCCAGCAGTTACACAGGGATAGCTGAAGCTTTCTTT; j_call: TRBJ1-1; clone_size: once; d_call: NA; v_call: TRBV6-2/TRBV6-3